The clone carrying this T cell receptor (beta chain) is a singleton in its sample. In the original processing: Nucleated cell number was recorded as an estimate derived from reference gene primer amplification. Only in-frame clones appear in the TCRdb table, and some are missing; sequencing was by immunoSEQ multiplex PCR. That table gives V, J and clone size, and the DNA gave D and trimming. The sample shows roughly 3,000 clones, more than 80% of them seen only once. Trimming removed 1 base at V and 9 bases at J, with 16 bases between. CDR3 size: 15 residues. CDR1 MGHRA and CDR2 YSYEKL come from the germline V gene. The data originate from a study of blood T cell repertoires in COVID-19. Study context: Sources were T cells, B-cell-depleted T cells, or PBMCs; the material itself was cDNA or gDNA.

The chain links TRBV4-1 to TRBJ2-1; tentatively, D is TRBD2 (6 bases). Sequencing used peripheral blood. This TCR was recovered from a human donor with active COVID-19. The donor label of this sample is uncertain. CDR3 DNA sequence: TGCGCCAGCAGCCAAGGAGTTCTAGCGTCAGGTGAGCAGTTCTTC. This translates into CASSQGVLASGEQFF.